This T cell receptor (beta chain) was captured in a study of T cell responses to AZD1222 COVID-19 vaccine. Overall study findings and caveats: The study identified only five to seven AZD1222 recipients as seropositive at baseline. Per reports, nearly half of all spike-specific TCRs target regions that are unmutated in variants. Regions 160-218 and 743-854 held dominance among vaccine-associated CD4 TCRs, which spanned spike. Repertoire samples came only from after the peak T cell response.

V lost 6 bases and J lost 2; bases outside the gene matches: 8. Germline loops: CDR1 MDHEN, CDR2 SYDVKM. The CDR3 length is 16 residues. TCRdb's table, derived via immunoSEQ multiplex PCR, lists solely in-frame clones and lacks some. The table shows around 190,000 clones, with 85% to 90% occurring only once. A note on this clone: Antigen: not known.

The sample consisted of peripheral blood, taken on day 0 of AZD1222 vaccination. The chain links TRBV28 to TRBJ2-2; TRBD2 matches at 8 bases. The sequence was obtained from an adult in good health. The CDR3 nucleotides are TGTGCCAGCAGCCTGGGAGTAGCGGGAAACACCGGGGAGCTGTTTTTT. Translation gives CASSLGVAGNTGELFF.